Listed here are 30 T cell receptor beta chains from one sample, sequenced in a study of T cell changes during pregnancy in multiple sclerosis. Sequencing was performed with immunoSEQ multiplex PCR; in TCRdb, only in-frame clones are kept and a portion is missing. The sample yields about 22,000 clones, roughly 90% seen once. The input for sequencing was CD4+ T cells from peripheral blood mononuclear cells, taken after pregnancy. All receptors come from a female donor in good health, enrolled as a control in a pregnancy study.

CDR3 sequence: CASSFEREGEQFF. CDR3 nucleotides: TGTGCCAGCAGCTTTGAGCGGGAAGGTGAGCAGTTCTTC. The genes are TRBV11-2 and TRBJ2-1; 7 nucleotides agree with TRBD2. The CDR3 sequence is 13 residues long. CDR1 is SGHAT, CDR2 FQNNGV, per germline. Trimming removed 3 bases from V and 9 bases from J; junction bases left unmatched: 5.

This clone was detected only once. The J gene is TRBJ2-2, the V gene TRBV7-9; no reliable D call. Germline V gene sequence: CDR1 SEHNR, CDR2 FQNEAQ (reference sequence). The germline V and J ends were trimmed by 2 bases and 8 bases, with 18 bases remaining between them. This CDR3 spans 16 amino acids. The CDR3 sequence is CASSLLSRIPPGELFF. For the CDR3, the DNA is TGTGCCAGCAGCTTATTGTCCAGGATACCCCCAGGGGAGCTGTTTTTT.

The chain carries TRBV2 and TRBJ2-3; 7 nucleotides align to TRBD1. This CDR3 region has 16 residues. With 6 bases clipped from V and 0 bases from J, the junction kept 9 bases outside the gene matches. The germline V gene has CDR1 SNHLY and CDR2 FYNNEI. The CDR3 spells CASRKMGRGSTDTQYF. CDR3 DNA sequence: TGTGCCAGCAGGAAAATGGGCAGGGGGAGCACAGATACGCAGTATTTT. Based on the CDR3 plus reference TRBV2 and TRBJ2-3, the full variable domain is EPEVTQTPSHQVTQMGQEVILRCVPISNHLYFYWYRQILGQKVEFLVSFYNNEISEKSEIFDDQFSVERPDGSNFTLKIRSTKLEDSAMYFCASRKMGRGSTDTQYFGPGTRLTVL.

The chain has TRBV10-3 and TRBJ2-7, with TRBD1 matching 8 bases. This CDR3 spans 13 amino acids. Per the germline V gene, CDR1 is ENHRY and CDR2 is SYGVKD. CDR3 sequence reads: CATKPGQAGEQYF. Here the CDR3 DNA reads TGTGCTACGAAACCGGGACAGGCGGGGGAGCAGTACTTC.

The CDR3 bases are TGTGCCAGCAGTTACCGGACCGGGACTTCCTACGAGCAGTACTTC. This gives the protein CASSYRTGTSYEQYF. The J gene is TRBJ2-7, the V gene TRBV27, with D perhaps matching TRBD2 (6 bases). V was cut by 4 bases and J by 1 base, with 14 bases left in between. The CDR3 loop spans 15 amino acids. Germline V CDR1 and CDR2: MNHEY, SMNVEV (reference sequence).

The chain recombines TRBV4-3 with TRBJ2-1, with 9 bases fitting TRBD2. V lost 1 base and J lost 0; bases outside the gene matches: 7. Looked up from germline, CDR1 is LGHNA and CDR2 is YSLEER. The length of the CDR3 is 18 residues. The CDR3 sequence is CASSQALAGASSYNEQFF. The CDR3 DNA is TGCGCCAGCAGCCAAGCTTTAGCGGGAGCGAGCTCCTACAATGAGCAGTTCTTC.

The chain recombines TRBV6-1 with TRBJ1-2; 8 nucleotides line up with TRBD1. The V gene's germline CDR1 is MNHNS and CDR2 SASEGT. The CDR3 covers 15 residues. V lost 3 bases to trimming and J lost 8 bases; unmatched junction nucleotides: 11. This CDR3 reads CASSDINQGAGGYTF. CDR3 DNA sequence: TGTGCCAGCAGTGACATCAACCAGGGGGCGGGCGGCTACACCTTC.

V gene TRBV6-5 combines with J gene TRBJ2-7; TRBD2 might be the D (7 bases). The CDR3 extends over 16 amino acids. From germline, CDR1 is MNHEY and CDR2 SVGAGI. Trimming pared 4 bases from V and 3 bases from J, leaving 19 bases between. In DNA form, the CDR3 reads TGTGCCAGCAGTTCTGGTGGGAGGGGGGGCCACTACGAGCAGTACTTC. It encodes CASSSGGRGGHYEQYF.

The rearrangement joins TRBV25-1 to TRBJ1-4; 7 positions match TRBD1. Per the germline V gene, CDR1 is MGHDK and CDR2 is SYGVNS. This CDR3 has 14 amino acids. J gave up 7 bases and V 5 bases, and 7 bases lay outside the gene matches. In DNA, the CDR3 is TGTGCCAGCAGTTGGACAGGAGGAACTGAAAAACTGTTTTTT. It is translated as CASSWTGGTEKLFF.

The chain is built from TRBV4-3 and TRBJ2-4; tentative D call: TRBD2 (6 bases). Between the trimmed V and J ends, which lost 0 bases and 1 base, there was a span of 16 bases. Looked up from germline, CDR1 is LGHNA and CDR2 is YSLEER. This CDR3 contains 18 residues. Written as DNA, the CDR3 is TGCGCCAGCAGCCAAGATCCGTCGGGAGTATCGGCCAAAAACATTCAGTACTTC. The encoded protein is CASSQDPSGVSAKNIQYF.

The chain recombines TRBV7-2 with TRBJ2-5; 7 bases map to TRBD1. CDR3 size: 14 residues. Germline lookup yields CDR1 SGHTA and CDR2 FQGNSA. Trimming took 4 bases from V and 2 from J; bases not matched to a gene: 4. The DNA of the CDR3 is TGTGCCAGCAGCTATGACAGGGTACAAGAGACCCAGTACTTC. This codes for CASSYDRVQETQYF. The full variable domain, completed using reference TRBV7-2 and TRBJ2-5, is GAGVSQSPSNKVTEKGKDVELRCDPISGHTALYWYRQSLGQGLEFLIYFQGNSAPDKSGLPSDRFSAERTGGSVSTLTIQRTQQEDSAVYLCASSYDRVQETQYFGPGTRLLVL.

The chain links TRBV15 to TRBJ2-7, with TRBD2 as a possible D gene (6 bases). This CDR3 has 18 amino acids. Germline lookup yields CDR1 LNHNV and CDR2 YYDKDF (reference sequence). V was cut by 0 bases and J by 6 bases, with 24 bases left in between. DNA for the CDR3: TGTGCCACCAGCAGAGATGCGGGTGGCGGGACGCACCAGGGCGAGCAGTACTTC. Its protein is CATSRDAGGGTHQGEQYF.

The J gene is TRBJ1-1, the V gene TRBV18; TRBD1 aligns across 10 bases. The CDR3 is 13 amino acids. After removal of 4 bases from V and 10 bases from J, the junction contained 6 bases not matched to a gene. CDR1 and CDR2 from the germline V gene are KGHSH and LQKENI. The CDR3 sequence: CASSLSGTGVAFF. For the CDR3, the DNA is TGTGCCAGCTCACTGTCCGGGACAGGGGTAGCTTTCTTT. Using reference TRBV18 and TRBJ1-1 for the parts outside the CDR3, the full variable domain is NAGVMQNPRHLVRRRGQEARLRCSPMKGHSHVYWYRQLPEEGLKFMVYLQKENIIDESGMPKERFSAEFPKEGPSILRIQQVVRGDSAAYFCASSLSGTGVAFFGQGTRLTVV.

This clone was recorded only once. The chain links TRBV9 to TRBJ2-1, with D possibly matching TRBD2 (6 bases). CDR1 is SGDLS, CDR2 YYNGEE, per germline. The CDR3 is 15 amino acids. V gave up 4 bases and J gave up 4 bases, with 15 bases separating them. CDR3 sequence reads: CASSPRWGEYNEQFF. In nucleotides, the CDR3 is TGTGCCAGCAGCCCCCGTTGGGGGGAGTACAATGAGCAGTTCTTC.

V and J are TRBV12-5 and TRBJ2-1, with D possibly matching TRBD2 (5 bases). In germline, CDR1 is LGHNT, CDR2 FRNRAP. V lost 0 bases and J lost 8, with 8 bases in between. The CDR3 runs to 13 residues. This CDR3 reads CASGLVGRDEQFF. In DNA form, the CDR3 reads TGTGCTAGTGGTTTGGTAGGGCGGGATGAGCAGTTCTTC.

The chain joins TRBV4-2 to TRBJ2-3, with 14 positions matching TRBD2. Germline V gene sequence: CDR1 LGHNA, CDR2 YNFKEQ. CDR3 length: 17 residues. J was trimmed by 5 bases and V by 3 bases; bases with no gene match: 7. The CDR3 sequence is CASSQDPGLAGEDTQYF. The CDR3 nucleotides are TGTGCCAGCAGCCAGGACCCGGGACTAGCGGGAGAAGATACGCAGTATTTT.

The rearrangement uses TRBV5-1 and TRBJ2-7; a possible D gene is TRBD1 (5 bases). The CDR3 length is 14 residues. CDR1 is SGHRS and CDR2 is YFSETQ in the germline V gene. V was clipped by 0 bases and J by 0 bases, with 7 bases between them. The CDR3 DNA sequence: TGCGCCAGCAGCTTGGGACAGTTCTCCTACGAGCAGTACTTC. Protein product: CASSLGQFSYEQYF.

This clone was seen once. This chain joins TRBV7-9 and TRBJ1-4; TRBD1 aligns across 9 bases. From germline, CDR1 is SEHNR and CDR2 FQNEAQ (reference sequence). V shed 4 bases, J shed 8 bases, and the junction held 8 bases outside the gene matches. The CDR3 covers 15 residues. CDR3 sequence reads: CASSSTGGGREKLFF. The CDR3 region has the DNA TGTGCCAGCAGCTCTACAGGGGGCGGTCGGGAAAAACTGTTTTTT. Drawing the rest from reference TRBV7-9 and TRBJ1-4, the complete variable domain is DTGVSQNPRHKITKRGQNVTFRCDPISEHNRLYWYRQTLGQGPEFLTYFQNEAQLEKSRLLSDRFSAERPKGSFSTLEIQRTEQGDSAMYLCASSSTGGGREKLFFGSGTQLSVL.

This clone was found once. The chain joins TRBV6-1 to TRBJ2-3; D is perhaps TRBD2 (7 bases). Germline loops: CDR1 MNHNS, CDR2 SASEGT. The CDR3 consists of 13 residues. Trimming removed 8 bases at V and 4 bases at J, with 13 bases between. The CDR3 sequence: CASEGGVADTQYF. CDR3 in DNA: TGTGCCAGCGAGGGGGGGGTGGCAGATACGCAGTATTTT.

The J gene is TRBJ1-2, the V gene TRBV6-5, with D perhaps TRBD1 (6 bases). This CDR3 spans 13 amino acids. CDR1 and CDR2 from the germline V gene are MNHEY and SVGAGI. V was pared by 2 bases and J by 6 bases, with 10 bases between. DNA of the CDR3: TGTGCCAGCAGTTACGAACAGGGAAATGGCTACACCTTC. Its protein is CASSYEQGNGYTF.

This clone has more than one count but fewer than ten. The chain uses TRBV4-2 and TRBJ2-1; tentative D call: TRBD1 (6 bases). The V gene lost 4 bases and the J gene lost 2 bases, with 12 bases spanning the gap. The CDR3 has 15 amino acids. In germline, CDR1 is LGHNA, CDR2 YNFKEQ. CDR3 in DNA: TGTGCCAGCAGCCCGATGACAGGTACCTACAATGAGCAGTTCTTC. The encoded protein is CASSPMTGTYNEQFF.

This rearrangement joins TRBV11-2 to TRBJ2-6, with D perhaps matching TRBD2 (6 bases). The CDR3 has 16 residues. V was shortened by 1 base and J by 1 base, with 8 bases between the two germline ends. Germline values: CDR1 SGHAT, CDR2 FQNNGV. CDR3 in amino acids: CASSLAGVSGANVLTF. The CDR3 DNA follows: TGTGCCAGCAGCTTAGCGGGGGTTTCTGGGGCCAACGTCCTGACTTTC.

This chain uses TRBV19 with TRBJ1-4, with no clear D. Looked up from germline, CDR1 is LNHDA and CDR2 is SQIVND (reference sequence). The length of the CDR3 is 15 residues. Trimming pared 4 bases from V and 0 bases from J, leaving 9 bases between. DNA for the CDR3: TGTGCCAGTAGTACCTCCAGCGCAACTAATGAAAAACTGTTTTTT. The encoded protein is CASSTSSATNEKLFF.

The rearrangement joins TRBV4-3 to TRBJ1-5, with TRBD1 identical over 10 bases. With V trimmed by 0 bases and J by 4 bases, 6 bases remained unmatched. Per germline, CDR1 LGHNA and CDR2 YSLEER. The CDR3 totals 17 residues. CDR3 sequence reads: CASSQEVGTGVNQPQHF. The CDR3 nucleotides read TGCGCCAGCAGCCAAGAAGTCGGGACAGGGGTAAATCAGCCCCAGCATTTT.

The DNA for the CDR3 is TGTGCCAGCAGCCCACCAGGGGCAGATACGCAGTATTTT. Amino acids: CASSPPGADTQYF. The J gene is TRBJ2-3, the V gene TRBV6-5; tentative D call: TRBD1 (6 bases). The V and J ends lost 6 bases and 4 bases respectively, with 11 bases between them. CDR1 is MNHEY and CDR2 is SVGAGI in the germline V gene. CDR3 length: 13 amino acids.

The chain uses TRBV10-3 and TRBJ1-4; D gene uncertain. The germline gives CDR1 ENHRY, CDR2 SYGVKD. The CDR3 is made up of 16 amino acids. Trimming pared 2 bases from V and 8 bases from J, leaving 18 bases between. Written as DNA, the CDR3 is TGTGCCATCAGTGAGCGCGGGTCCGACCCTAGAGAAAAACTGTTTTTT. Translated: CAISERGSDPREKLFF.

This sequence joins TRBV7-2 and TRBJ1-2; D may be TRBD1 (5 bases). The length of the CDR3 is 14 residues. The V end was cut by 5 bases, the J end by 4 bases, with 14 bases between. Germline loops: CDR1 SGHTA, CDR2 FQGNSA. The CDR3 DNA reads TGTGCCAGCAGCCCGGACATGGTGACCTATGGCTACACCTTC. Encoded protein: CASSPDMVTYGYTF. Filled out from reference TRBV7-2 and TRBJ1-2, the complete variable domain reads GAGVSQSPSNKVTEKGKDVELRCDPISGHTALYWYRQSLGQGLEFLIYFQGNSAPDKSGLPSDRFSAERTGGSVSTLTIQRTQQEDSAVYLCASSPDMVTYGYTFGSGTRLTVV.

This chain connects TRBV6-1 to TRBJ1-6; TRBD1 aligns across 7 bases. V gave up 8 bases and J gave up 7 bases; unmatched junction bases: 5. CDR1 is MNHNS, CDR2 SASEGT, per germline. This CDR3 comprises 13 residues. CDR3 region: CASRTGANSPLHF. Here the CDR3 DNA reads TGTGCCAGCCGAACAGGGGCAAATTCACCCCTCCACTTT.

The chain combines TRBV7-9 with TRBJ2-5; 7 positions agree with TRBD2. V shed 1 base and J 1 base; nucleotides not matched to a gene: 6. The germline V gene encodes CDR1 SEHNR and CDR2 FQNEAQ (reference sequence). The CDR3 length is 16 residues. In nucleotides, the CDR3 is TGTGCCAGCAGCTTAGGGCTAGCGGCAACCCAAGAGACCCAGTACTTC. Translated: CASSLGLAATQETQYF. The full variable domain, completed using reference TRBV7-9 and TRBJ2-5, is DTGVSQNPRHKITKRGQNVTFRCDPISEHNRLYWYRQTLGQGPEFLTYFQNEAQLEKSRLLSDRFSAERPKGSFSTLEIQRTEQGDSAMYLCASSLGLAATQETQYFGPGTRLLVL.

This clone appeared once. As DNA, the CDR3 is TGTGCCAGCAGCTTAGATCACTACGAGCAGTACTTC. Its translation is CASSLDHYEQYF. The chain joins TRBV7-2 to TRBJ2-7; D gene unclear. The V end lost 1 base, the J end lost 3 bases, and 4 bases lay between the germline ends. The CDR3 runs to 12 residues. CDR1 SGHTA and CDR2 FQGNSA come from the germline V gene.